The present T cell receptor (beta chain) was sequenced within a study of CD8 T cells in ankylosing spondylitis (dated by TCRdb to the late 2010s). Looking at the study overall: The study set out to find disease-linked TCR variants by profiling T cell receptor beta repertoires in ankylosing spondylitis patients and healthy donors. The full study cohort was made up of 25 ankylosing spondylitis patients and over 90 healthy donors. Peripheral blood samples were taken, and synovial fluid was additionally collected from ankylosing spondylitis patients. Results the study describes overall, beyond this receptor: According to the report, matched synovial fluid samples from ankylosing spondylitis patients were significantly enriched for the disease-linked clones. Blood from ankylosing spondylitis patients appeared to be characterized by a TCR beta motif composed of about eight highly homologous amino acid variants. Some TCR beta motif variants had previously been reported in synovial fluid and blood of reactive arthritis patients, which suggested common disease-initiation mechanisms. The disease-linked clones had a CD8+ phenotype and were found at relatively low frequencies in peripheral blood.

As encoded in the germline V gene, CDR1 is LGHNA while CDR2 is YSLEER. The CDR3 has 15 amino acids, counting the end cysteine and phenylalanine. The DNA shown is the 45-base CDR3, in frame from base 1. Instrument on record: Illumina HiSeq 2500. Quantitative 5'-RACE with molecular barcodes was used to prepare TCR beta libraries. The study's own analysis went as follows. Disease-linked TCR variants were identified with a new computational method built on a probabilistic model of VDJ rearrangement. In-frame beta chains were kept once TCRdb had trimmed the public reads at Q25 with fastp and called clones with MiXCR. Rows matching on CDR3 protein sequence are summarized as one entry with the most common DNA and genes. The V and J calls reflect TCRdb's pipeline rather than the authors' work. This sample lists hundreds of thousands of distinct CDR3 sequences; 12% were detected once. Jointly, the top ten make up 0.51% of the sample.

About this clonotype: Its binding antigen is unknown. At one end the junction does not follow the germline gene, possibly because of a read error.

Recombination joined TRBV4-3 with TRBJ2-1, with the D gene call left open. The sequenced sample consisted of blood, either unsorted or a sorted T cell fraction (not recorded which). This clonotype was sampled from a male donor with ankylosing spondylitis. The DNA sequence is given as TGCGCCGGCAGCCAAGAACGGAGCTCCTACAATGAGCAGTTCTTC. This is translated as CAGSQERSSYNEQFF.